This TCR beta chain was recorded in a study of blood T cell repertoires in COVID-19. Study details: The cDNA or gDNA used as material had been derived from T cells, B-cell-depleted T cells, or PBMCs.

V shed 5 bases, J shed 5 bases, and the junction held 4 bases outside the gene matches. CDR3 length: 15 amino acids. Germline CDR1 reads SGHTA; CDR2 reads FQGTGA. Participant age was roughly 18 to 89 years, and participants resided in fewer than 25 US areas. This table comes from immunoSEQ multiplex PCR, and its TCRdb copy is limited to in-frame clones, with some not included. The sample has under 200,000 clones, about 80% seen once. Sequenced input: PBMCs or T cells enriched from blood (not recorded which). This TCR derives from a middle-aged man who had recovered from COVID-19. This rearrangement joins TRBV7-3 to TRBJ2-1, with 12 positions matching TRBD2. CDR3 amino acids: CASSPLAGGNNEQFF. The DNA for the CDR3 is TGTGCCAGCAGCCCCCTAGCGGGGGGGAACAATGAGCAGTTCTTC.